This T cell receptor beta chain comes out of a study of T cell responses to AZD1222 COVID-19 vaccine. Here immunoSEQ multiplex PCR was the method, and the copy in TCRdb shows in-frame clones only, minus some. Counted here are about 140,000 clones, 75% to 90% occurring once; the ten biggest clones make up around 8%. This TCR was sampled from an adult in good health. The sample consisted of peripheral blood, taken on day 0 of AZD1222 vaccination.

CDR3 amino acids: CASSELPRPGGNTEAFF. Here the CDR3 DNA reads TGTGCCAGCAGTGAACTTCCCCGCCCAGGTGGAAACACTGAAGCTTTCTTT. The rearrangement links TRBV2 to TRBJ1-1; D gene unclear. CDR3 length equals 17 residues. The V end was cut by 2 bases, the J end by 2 bases, with 18 bases between. Per germline, CDR1 SNHLY and CDR2 FYNNEI.